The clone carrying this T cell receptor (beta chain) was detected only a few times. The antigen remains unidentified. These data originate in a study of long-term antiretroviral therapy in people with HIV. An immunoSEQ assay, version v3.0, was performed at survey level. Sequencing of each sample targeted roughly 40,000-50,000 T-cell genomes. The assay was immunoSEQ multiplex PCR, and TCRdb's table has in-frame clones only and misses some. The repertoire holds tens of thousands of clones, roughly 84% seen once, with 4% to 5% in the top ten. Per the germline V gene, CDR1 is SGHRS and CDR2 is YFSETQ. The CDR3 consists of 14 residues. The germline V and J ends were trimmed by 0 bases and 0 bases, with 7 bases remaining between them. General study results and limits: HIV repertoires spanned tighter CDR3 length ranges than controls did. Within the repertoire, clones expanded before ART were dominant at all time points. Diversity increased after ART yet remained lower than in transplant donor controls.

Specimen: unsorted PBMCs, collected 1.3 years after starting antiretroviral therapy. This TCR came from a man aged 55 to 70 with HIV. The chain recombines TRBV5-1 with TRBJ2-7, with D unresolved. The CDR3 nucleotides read TGCGCCAGCAGCTTGGTAGGGCTCTCCTACGAGCAGTACTTC. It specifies CASSLVGLSYEQYF. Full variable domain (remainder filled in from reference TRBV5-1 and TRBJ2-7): KAGVTQTPRYLIKTRGQQVTLSCSPISGHRSVSWYQQTPGQGLQFLFEYFSETQRNKGNFPGRFSGRQFSNSRSEMNVSTLELGDSALYLCASSLVGLSYEQYFGPGTRLTVT.